A single sample gave rise to the 2 T cell receptor beta chains below, sequenced in a study of T-cell reconstitution after alpha-beta-depleted transplantation in children. Unique molecular identifiers were incorporated during preparation of the TCRbeta library. MiXCR, run by TCRdb on the PCR reads, gives a single entry per CDR3 protein. The repertoire has 70,000 to 95,000 distinct CDR3 sequences, 12% of them found once; the top ten carry more than 11%. Sample: PBMCs from the stem cell graft donor, taken from the stem cell graft. These receptor sequences come from a human donor who donated a stem cell graft to a child with inherited bone marrow failure.

This clonotype was counted many times. This chain uses TRBV18 with TRBJ1-2; D may be TRBD1 (6 bases). V was pared by 6 bases and J by 3 bases, with 23 bases between. Germline CDR1 is KGHSH and CDR2 is LQKENI. The CDR3 sequence is 17 residues long. CDR3 sequence (DNA): TGTGCCAGCTCTCCTACCGACCCCAGGGGCGAAGACTATGGCTACACCTTC. It codes for CASSPTDPRGEDYGYTF.

Points on this clonotype: A single base separates this from a much larger clone, so it may be a read error. The chain recombines TRBV20-1 with TRBJ2-4, with D perhaps TRBD1 (6 bases). Germline V gene data show CDR1 as DFQATT and CDR2 as SNEGSKA (reference sequence). CDR3 length: 12 amino acids. The CDR3 reads CSAPLLRDMQYF. The DNA of the CDR3 is TGCAGTGCTCCCCTCCTTAGGGACATGCAGTACTTC.